Listed below are T cell receptor beta chains from one sample, sequenced in a study of blood T cell repertoires in COVID-19. Assay: immunoSEQ multiplex PCR; the TCRdb copy retains only in-frame clones and omits some. In the table there are 200,000 to 300,000 clones, approximately 90% of which are singletons. Material for sequencing was peripheral blood. These receptors all come from a woman in her 30s with COVID-19, enrolled during active disease. Each CDR3 is given with its conserved first and last residue. D genes are given only for firm matches. Clone size is given for some rows only: seen once, a few or many times, or a class if the clone is expanded.

clone_size: -; j_call: TRBJ2-5; v_call: TRBV4-3; d_call: -; cdr3_aa: CASSPLGTGTEETQYF; cdr3_nt: TGCGCCAGCAGTCCGCTAGGGACCGGGACTGAAGAGACCCAGTACTTC
clone_size: -; j_call: TRBJ2-2; v_call: TRBV30; d_call: -; cdr3_aa: CAGPAWTGELFF; cdr3_nt: TGTGCCGGGCCGGCCTGGACCGGGGAGCTGTTTTTT
clone_size: few; j_call: TRBJ2-1; v_call: TRBV29-1; d_call: TRBD1; cdr3_aa: CSVDLGQGFREQFF; cdr3_nt: TGCAGCGTTGATCTAGGACAGGGGTTTCGTGAGCAGTTCTTC
clone_size: -; j_call: TRBJ1-4; v_call: TRBV6-1; d_call: -; cdr3_aa: CASSDFRQANEKLFF; cdr3_nt: TGTGCCAGCAGTGATTTCCGACAGGCAAATGAAAAACTGTTTTTT
clone_size: -; j_call: TRBJ2-7; v_call: TRBV10-2; d_call: TRBD2; cdr3_aa: CASSPSRLAGTYEQYF; cdr3_nt: TGCGCCAGCAGTCCCTCCCGACTAGCGGGAACCTACGAGCAGTACTTC
clone_size: -; j_call: TRBJ1-6; v_call: TRBV18; d_call: -; cdr3_aa: CASSPGQATPPLHF; cdr3_nt: TGTGCCAGCTCACCAGGCCAGGCAACTCCACCCCTCCACTTT
clone_size: -; j_call: TRBJ2-5; v_call: TRBV7-2; d_call: TRBD2; cdr3_aa: CASSLGSSGGRYQETQYF; cdr3_nt: TGTGCCAGCAGCTTAGGATCTAGCGGGGGAAGGTACCAAGAGACCCAGTACTTC
clone_size: -; j_call: TRBJ1-2; v_call: TRBV3-1/TRBV3-2; d_call: TRBD1; cdr3_aa: CASSRRQGDYGYTF; cdr3_nt: TGTGCCAGCAGCCGCCGACAGGGGGATTATGGCTACACCTTC
clone_size: -; j_call: TRBJ1-6; v_call: TRBV18; d_call: TRBD1; cdr3_aa: CASSPGQGASSPLHF; cdr3_nt: TGTGCCAGCTCACCGGGACAGGGGGCAAGCTCACCCCTCCACTTT
clone_size: -; j_call: TRBJ1-2; v_call: TRBV12-3/TRBV12-4; d_call: -; cdr3_aa: CASTPDGGNGYTF; cdr3_nt: TGTGCCAGCACCCCCGACGGGGGGAATGGCTACACCTTC
clone_size: -; j_call: TRBJ1-1; v_call: TRBV7-2; d_call: -; cdr3_aa: CASSLVSTGTEAFF; cdr3_nt: TGTGCCAGCAGCTTAGTTTCGACAGGCACTGAAGCTTTCTTT
clone_size: -; j_call: TRBJ2-3; v_call: TRBV3-1/TRBV3-2; d_call: -; cdr3_aa: CASSQEGGADTQYF; cdr3_nt: TGTGCCAGCAGCCAGGAGGGCGGCGCAGATACGCAGTATTTT
clone_size: -; j_call: TRBJ2-6; v_call: TRBV19; d_call: -; cdr3_aa: CASSIQGSGANVLTF; cdr3_nt: TGTGCCAGTAGTATTCAGGGCTCTGGGGCCAACGTCCTGACTTTC
clone_size: -; j_call: TRBJ2-1; v_call: TRBV29-1; d_call: TRBD1; cdr3_aa: CSARQGDYYNEQFF; cdr3_nt: TGCAGCGCGCGACAGGGGGATTATTACAATGAGCAGTTCTTC
clone_size: -; j_call: TRBJ1-5; v_call: TRBV6-2/TRBV6-3; d_call: -; cdr3_aa: CASSYGVTGYSNQPQHF; cdr3_nt: TGTGCCAGCAGTTATGGGGTGACAGGTTATAGCAATCAGCCCCAGCATTTT
clone_size: once; j_call: TRBJ1-6; v_call: TRBV3-1/TRBV3-2; d_call: TRBD1; cdr3_aa: CASSRAPGTGGVSYNSPLHF; cdr3_nt: TGTGCCAGCAGCCGAGCCCCCGGGACAGGGGGTGTCTCCTATAATTCACCCCTCCACTTT
clone_size: -; j_call: TRBJ1-5; v_call: TRBV2; d_call: TRBD1; cdr3_aa: CASSYGTGGQPQHF; cdr3_nt: TGTGCCAGCAGCTACGGGACAGGGGGACAGCCCCAGCATTTT
clone_size: -; j_call: TRBJ2-1; v_call: TRBV5-1; d_call: -; cdr3_aa: CASSLGTTGSDEQFF; cdr3_nt: TGCGCCAGCAGCTTGGGGACAACAGGGAGCGATGAGCAGTTCTTC
clone_size: -; j_call: TRBJ1-3; v_call: TRBV9; d_call: TRBD1; cdr3_aa: CASSATGAGNTIYF; cdr3_nt: TGTGCCAGCAGCGCCACAGGGGCTGGAAACACCATATATTTT
clone_size: -; j_call: TRBJ2-7; v_call: TRBV7-2; d_call: -; cdr3_aa: CASSLSPGPYEQYF; cdr3_nt: TGTGCCAGCAGCTTAAGCCCAGGTCCCTACGAGCAGTACTTC
clone_size: -; j_call: TRBJ1-2; v_call: TRBV5-1; d_call: TRBD1; cdr3_aa: CASSPWTGTSANYGYTF; cdr3_nt: TGCGCCAGCAGCCCCTGGACAGGGACCTCGGCTAACTATGGCTACACCTTC
clone_size: -; j_call: TRBJ2-2; v_call: TRBV18; d_call: TRBD1; cdr3_aa: CASSLGQRPNTGELFF; cdr3_nt: TGTGCCAGCTCACTGGGACAGCGCCCGAACACCGGGGAGCTGTTTTTT
clone_size: -; j_call: TRBJ1-1; v_call: TRBV5-4; d_call: -; cdr3_aa: CASSPGQRNTEAFF; cdr3_nt: TGTGCCAGCAGCCCTGGACAGCGGAACACTGAAGCTTTCTTT
clone_size: -; j_call: TRBJ2-3; v_call: TRBV6-2/TRBV6-3; d_call: TRBD2; cdr3_aa: CASSYRALAGAWDTDTQYF; cdr3_nt: TGTGCCAGCAGTTACAGGGCACTAGCGGGGGCCTGGGACACAGATACGCAGTATTTT
clone_size: -; j_call: TRBJ2-5; v_call: TRBV11-2; d_call: -; cdr3_aa: CASSLVGPPGTQYF; cdr3_nt: TGTGCCAGCAGCTTAGTGGGCCCGCCAGGGACCCAGTACTTC
clone_size: -; j_call: TRBJ1-1; v_call: TRBV7-9; d_call: TRBD1; cdr3_aa: CASSGTGVTEAFF; cdr3_nt: TGTGCCAGCAGTGGAACAGGGGTGACTGAAGCTTTCTTT
clone_size: -; j_call: TRBJ2-3; v_call: TRBV11-2; d_call: -; cdr3_aa: CASSREGTPEGEDTQYF; cdr3_nt: TGTGCCAGCAGCAGGGAGGGGACGCCCGAGGGGGAAGATACGCAGTATTTT
clone_size: -; j_call: TRBJ1-2; v_call: TRBV5-1; d_call: -; cdr3_aa: CASSPGGGERGYTF; cdr3_nt: TGCGCCAGCAGCCCCGGAGGGGGGGAGCGTGGCTACACCTTC
clone_size: -; j_call: TRBJ2-3; v_call: TRBV20-1; d_call: -; cdr3_aa: CAAFTDTQYF; cdr3_nt: TGCGCAGCGTTCACAGATACGCAGTATTTT
clone_size: -; j_call: TRBJ2-1; v_call: TRBV30; d_call: TRBD2; cdr3_aa: CAWSVGVLAGGFEQFF; cdr3_nt: TGTGCCTGGAGTGTAGGCGTACTAGCGGGAGGGTTTGAGCAGTTCTTC
clone_size: -; j_call: TRBJ2-1; v_call: TRBV27; d_call: TRBD2; cdr3_aa: CASSPTSGINNEQFF; cdr3_nt: TGTGCCAGCAGTCCCACTAGCGGGATCAACAATGAGCAGTTCTTC